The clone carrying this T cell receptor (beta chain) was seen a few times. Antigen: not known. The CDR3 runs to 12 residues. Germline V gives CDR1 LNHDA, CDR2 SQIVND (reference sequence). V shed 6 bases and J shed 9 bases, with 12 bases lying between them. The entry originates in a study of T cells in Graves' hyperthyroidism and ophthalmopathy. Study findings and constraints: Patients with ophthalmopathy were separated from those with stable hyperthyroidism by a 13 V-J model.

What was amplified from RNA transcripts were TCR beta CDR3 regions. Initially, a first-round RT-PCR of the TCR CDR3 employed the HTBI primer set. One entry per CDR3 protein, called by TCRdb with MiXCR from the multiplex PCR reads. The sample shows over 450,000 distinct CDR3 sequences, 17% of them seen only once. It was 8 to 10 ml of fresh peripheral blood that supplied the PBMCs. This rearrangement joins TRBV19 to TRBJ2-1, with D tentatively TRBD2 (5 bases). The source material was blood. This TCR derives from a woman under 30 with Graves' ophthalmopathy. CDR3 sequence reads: CASRGRAGEQFF. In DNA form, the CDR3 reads TGTGCCAGTAGAGGTCGTGCGGGTGAGCAGTTCTTC.